The 5 T cell receptor beta chains reported below all come from one sample, sequenced in a study of blood T cell repertoires in COVID-19. Repertoires were generated with immunoSEQ multiplex PCR, while TCRdb's copy carries only in-frame clones and drops some. The sample has approximately 240,000 clones, about 90% seen once. Sequenced input: PBMCs or T cells enriched from blood (not recorded which). These receptors were obtained from a woman aged 25-40 years with acute COVID-19.

This clone was seen once. The J gene is TRBJ2-1, the V gene TRBV5-1; 8 bases fit TRBD2. Looked up from germline, CDR1 is SGHRS and CDR2 is YFSETQ. This CDR3 has 15 residues. The V and J ends lost 5 bases and 0 bases, in that order; junction bases with no gene match: 4. The CDR3 loop is CASRERGISYNEQFF. The CDR3 nucleotides read TGCGCCAGCAGGGAGCGGGGGATCTCCTACAATGAGCAGTTCTTC.

The rearrangement links TRBV30 to TRBJ1-5; 8 bases are shared with TRBD1. CDR3 length equals 13 residues. Germline CDR1 is GTSNPN and CDR2 is SVGIG (reference sequence). The V and J ends lost 0 bases and 7 bases, in that order; junction bases with no gene match: 2. The CDR3 spells CAWSVQGEQPQHF. CDR3 DNA sequence: TGTGCCTGGAGTGTACAGGGGGAGCAGCCCCAGCATTTT.

In this sample, this clone turned up once. The chain couples TRBV5-4 to TRBJ1-3, with 8 bases lining up with TRBD1. V was clipped by 8 bases and J by 0 bases; unmatched bases: 10. This CDR3 is 16 amino acids long. Germline CDR1 and CDR2: SGHNT and YYREEE (reference sequence). This CDR3 reads CASSKQGGSSGNTIYF. Here the CDR3 DNA reads TGTGCCAGTTCGAAACAGGGGGGAAGCTCTGGAAACACCATATATTTT. Using reference TRBV5-4 and TRBJ1-3 for the parts outside the CDR3, the full variable domain is ETGVTQSPTHLIKTRGQQVTLRCSSQSGHNTVSWYQQALGQGPQFIFQYYREEENGRGNFPPRFSGLQFPNYSSELNVNALELDDSALYLCASSKQGGSSGNTIYFGEGSWLTVV.

V is TRBV29-1 and J is TRBJ1-5; 9 bases line up with TRBD1. Germline V CDR1 and CDR2: SQVTM, ANQGSEA. V shed 6 bases and J 1 base; nucleotides not matched to a gene: 7. This CDR3 region has 15 residues. The CDR3 reads CSVTGGKGSNQPQHF. CDR3 in DNA: TGCAGCGTAACAGGGGGCAAGGGCAGCAATCAGCCCCAGCATTTT.

V is TRBV20-1 and J is TRBJ2-1; TRBD2 aligns across 7 bases. The germline CDR1 and CDR2 sequences are DFQATT and SNEGSKA (reference sequence). This CDR3 contains 14 residues. With V trimmed by 3 bases and J by 0 bases, 2 bases remained unmatched. The CDR3 sequence: CSASREASYNEQFF. The DNA of the CDR3 is TGCAGTGCTAGTCGGGAGGCCTCCTACAATGAGCAGTTCTTC.